The 22 T cell receptor beta chains in this list originate from one sample, sequenced in a study of post-analysis software for immune sequencing data. Study results and limitations: A few TRBV segments, TRBV5-6, TRBV5-1 and TRBV20-1 among them, were found more frequent in patients than controls.

These receptors lack a known antigen. The TCR beta cDNA libraries carried unique molecular identifiers. TCRdb re-derived calls from the PCR reads in MiXCR, one entry per CDR3 protein. Of about 460,000 distinct CDR3 sequences in the sample, roughly 45% were seen once. Specimen: blood. The receptors were sampled from a girl aged 10-17 years with multiple sclerosis.

V is TRBV7-9 and J is TRBJ2-7, with a possible D match to TRBD2 (6 bases). Germline V gene sequence: CDR1 SEHNR, CDR2 FQNEAQ (reference sequence). V dropped 6 bases and J dropped 1 base, with 28 bases sitting between them. This CDR3 has 19 amino acids. Here the CDR3 reads CASSLEYLNSAGPSYEQYF. In DNA, the CDR3 is TGTGCCAGCAGTCTCGAGTACCTAAACAGCGCGGGACCTTCCTACGAGCAGTACTTC.

This rearrangement joins TRBV19 to TRBJ2-5; weak D call: TRBD2 (5 bases). The V end lost 1 base, the J end lost 5 bases, and 11 bases lay between the germline ends. The germline V gene has CDR1 LNHDA and CDR2 SQIVND (reference sequence). This CDR3 is 14 amino acids long. CDR3 sequence reads: CASSIVRGSETQYF. DNA of the CDR3: TGTGCCAGTAGTATAGTTCGGGGATCGGAGACCCAGTACTTC.

V usage is TRBV20-1 and J usage is TRBJ1-6, with TRBD1 matching 7 bases. V was clipped by 6 bases and J by 6 bases; unmatched bases: 5. This CDR3 contains 13 residues. The germline V gene has CDR1 DFQATT and CDR2 SNEGSKA (reference sequence). CDR3: CSAQGGPNSPLHF. CDR3 bases: TGCAGTGCGCAGGGGGGCCCTAATTCACCCCTCCACTTT.

With regard to this clonotype: A much larger clonotype is one base distant, so this may be a read error. This rearrangement joins TRBV15 to TRBJ2-7, with 7 bases matching TRBD1. The J call may not be correct, given that the DNA end is closer to TRBJ2-5. Germline CDR1 reads LNHNV; CDR2 reads YYDKDF (reference sequence). This CDR3 comprises 13 residues. The CDR3 bases are TGTGCCGCCAGCGTTACAGGGGTAGAGACCCAGTACTTC. Its protein product is CAASVTGVETQYF.

In this sample, this clonotype turned up a few times. This CDR3 is CASSLSTTVNTEAFF. The CDR3, as DNA: TGTGCCAGCAGTTTATCGACCACAGTAAACACTGAAGCTTTCTTT. The chain uses TRBV27 and TRBJ1-1, with D hard to call. The CDR3 runs to 15 residues. Germline CDR1 reads MNHEY; CDR2 reads SMNVEV (reference sequence). V lost 0 bases to trimming and J lost 2 bases, with 10 bases between them.

The chain has TRBV20-1 and TRBJ2-3; tentatively, D is TRBD2 (5 bases). Germline CDR1 DFQATT, CDR2 SNEGSKA (reference sequence). V lost 3 bases and J lost 4, with 14 bases in between. The CDR3 is 14 residues long. CDR3 in amino acids: CSASFWETPDTQYF. As DNA, the CDR3 is TGCAGTGCTAGTTTTTGGGAGACCCCAGATACGCAGTATTTT.

This sequence joins TRBV9 and TRBJ2-5; D might be TRBD1 (5 bases). This CDR3 is 15 amino acids long. V was trimmed by 0 bases and J by 3 bases, leaving 12 bases between them. Germline V lookup: CDR1 SGDLS, CDR2 YYNGEE. CDR3 loop: CASSVGGRVEETQYF. The CDR3 DNA reads as TGTGCCAGCAGCGTAGGGGGCCGAGTAGAAGAGACCCAGTACTTC.

The table lists this clonotype with a few counts. This chain links TRBV20-1 with TRBJ1-6, with a weak D call TRBD1 (6 bases). Between the trimmed V and J ends, which lost 5 bases and 5 bases, there was a span of 10 bases. This CDR3 contains 13 residues. Germline V lookup: CDR1 DFQATT, CDR2 SNEGSKA (reference sequence). The CDR3 DNA is TGCAGTGCTGACAGGCAAAATAATTCACCCCTCCACTTT. Its translation: CSADRQNNSPLHF.

This clonotype was seen more than once but under ten times. The chain employs TRBV29-1 and TRBJ2-5; TRBD1 matches 10 bases. Germline V CDR1 and CDR2: SQVTM, ANQGSEA. The CDR3 extends over 14 amino acids. J lost 5 bases, V lost 4 bases, and 7 bases had no gene match. In nucleotides, the CDR3 is TGCAGCGTTGTTGACAGGGGGCTACGGGAGACCCAGTACTTC. This codes for CSVVDRGLRETQYF.

The rearrangement uses TRBV5-1 and TRBJ2-7; D might be TRBD1 (5 bases). Germline assignment: CDR1 SGHRS and CDR2 YFSETQ. The CDR3 loop spans 15 amino acids. V was trimmed by 1 base and J by 0 bases, leaving 11 bases between them. The CDR3 nucleotides read TGCGCCAGCAGCTTGTCCGTCAGGGACTCCTACGAGCAGTACTTC. Translating it yields CASSLSVRDSYEQYF.

This chain uses TRBV10-3 with TRBJ2-1; TRBD1 aligns across 10 bases. Germline V gene lookup returns CDR1 ENHRY and CDR2 SYGVKD. V dropped 0 bases and J dropped 8; count of bases not matched to a gene: 7. The CDR3 loop spans 16 amino acids. CDR3 nucleotides: TGTGCCATCAGTGAGTCAGGGACAGGGGCCTGGGATGAGCAGTTCTTC. Protein: CAISESGTGAWDEQFF.

The chain has TRBV7-9 and TRBJ2-1; D may be TRBD1 (8 bases). This CDR3 region has 15 residues. V gave up 4 bases and J gave up 5 bases, with 15 bases separating them. Germline V gene sequence: CDR1 SEHNR, CDR2 FQNEAQ (reference sequence). The CDR3 nucleotides are TGTGCCAGCAGCTCAAACAGGGGGGGGGACAATGAGCAGTTCTTC. Translated: CASSSNRGGDNEQFF.

This clonotype was seen only a few times. The chain joins TRBV7-3 to TRBJ2-3, with D perhaps TRBD2 (6 bases). The CDR3 consists of 18 residues. CDR1 is SGHTA and CDR2 is FQGTGA in the germline V gene. V lost 2 bases to trimming and J lost 0 bases, with 18 bases between them. CDR3 DNA: TGTGCCAGCAGCTTAGAGCGGGCGGGATTCGGGAGCACAGATACGCAGTATTTT. Translation gives CASSLERAGFGSTDTQYF. Supplemented by reference TRBV7-3 and TRBJ2-3, the full variable domain reads GAGVSQTPSNKVTEKGKYVELRCDPISGHTALYWYRQSLGQGPEFLIYFQGTGAADDSGLPNDRFFAVRPEGSVSTLKIQRTERGDSAVYLCASSLERAGFGSTDTQYFGPGTRLTVL.

The CDR3 spells CSAPRTGIDTDTQYF. The CDR3 bases are TGCAGTGCTCCCCGGACAGGGATTGACACAGATACGCAGTATTTT. The V call is TRBV20-1, the J call TRBJ2-3, with 8 bases identical to TRBD1. CDR1 is DFQATT, CDR2 SNEGSKA, per germline (reference sequence). The CDR3 is made up of 15 amino acids. V was pared by 5 bases and J by 2 bases, with 9 bases of the junction left unmatched.

The V gene is TRBV12-5, the J gene TRBJ1-1; the D is unclear. CDR1 LGHNT and CDR2 FRNRAP come from the germline V gene. This CDR3 region has 13 residues. Here the CDR3 DNA reads TGTGCCCTCGCCGGGCAGTTTAAGGCTGAAGCTTTCTTT. Translating it yields CALAGQFKAEAFF.

V and J are TRBV7-6 and TRBJ1-1, with 7 bases fitting TRBD1. Per the germline V gene, CDR1 is SGHVS and CDR2 is FNYEAQ. V was clipped by 5 bases and J by 3 bases; unmatched bases: 6. The CDR3 covers 14 residues. CDR3 protein: CASSIGTADTEAFF. CDR3 DNA sequence: TGTGCCAGCAGCATCGGGACAGCAGACACTGAAGCTTTCTTT.

CDR3 residues: CASSYPGTGENEQYF. The CDR3, as DNA: TGTGCCAGCAGTTACCCCGGGACAGGGGAAAACGAGCAGTACTTC. J is TRBJ2-7 and V is TRBV6-6; the match to TRBD1 covers 10 bases. The V segment lost 2 bases and the J segment 5 bases; nucleotides outside the gene matches: 6. CDR1 is MNHNY, CDR2 SVGAGI, per germline (reference sequence). The CDR3 covers 15 residues.

Concerning this clonotype: A much larger clone differs from this one at a single base, so this may be a read error. The chain carries TRBV29-1 and TRBJ2-5; possibly TRBD1 for D (5 bases). Matching the DNA end better, TRBJ2-7 makes the J call doubtful. Germline V lookup: CDR1 SQVTM, CDR2 ANQGSEA. The CDR3 runs 13 residues. The CDR3 bases are TGCAGCGTTGAGAAAGGGGTAGCCCGCGAGCAGTACTTC. This codes for CSVEKGVAREQYF.

The gene calls are TRBV12-3 or TRBV12-4 and TRBJ2-7, with 7 bases matching TRBD2. V dropped 1 base and J dropped 6; count of bases not matched to a gene: 6. CDR3 length: 14 amino acids. The CDR3 loop is CASSLVGSGGEQYF. In nucleotides, the CDR3 is TGTGCCAGCAGTTTAGTCGGTTCGGGGGGCGAGCAGTACTTC.

This clonotype was observed a few times. The chain has TRBV2 and TRBJ2-7, with TRBD1 matching 10 bases. The J segment lost 4 bases and the V segment lost 6 bases, leaving 3 bases of the junction unmatched. The CDR3 has 13 residues. The germline V gene encodes CDR1 SNHLY and CDR2 FYNNEI. The CDR3 coding sequence is TGTGCCAGCAGGACAGGGGGCCCTTACGAGCAGTACTTC. Translated: CASRTGGPYEQYF. Full variable domain (outside the CDR3, taken from reference TRBV2 and TRBJ2-7): EPEVTQTPSHQVTQMGQEVILRCVPISNHLYFYWYRQILGQKVEFLVSFYNNEISEKSEIFDDQFSVERPDGSNFTLKIRSTKLEDSAMYFCASRTGGPYEQYFGPGTRLTVT.

This clonotype was seen only a few times. This chain links TRBV29-1 with TRBJ2-1; 9 positions agree with TRBD2. With 1 base clipped from V and 4 bases from J, the junction kept 2 bases outside the gene matches. Germline CDR1 and CDR2: SQVTM and ANQGSEA. The CDR3 runs 14 residues. The DNA for the CDR3 is TGCAGCGTTGAAGGCGGGAGGGAATACAATGAGCAGTTCTTC. Its translation is CSVEGGREYNEQFF.

This clonotype was counted a few times. This chain links TRBV5-5 with TRBJ1-2; 8 nucleotides align to TRBD1. The V and J ends lost 5 bases and 3 bases, in that order; junction bases with no gene match: 9. The germline V gene has CDR1 SGHKS and CDR2 YYEKEE (reference sequence). The CDR3 extends over 15 amino acids. The CDR3 reads CASSFDRGFYYGYTF. The CDR3 coding sequence is TGTGCCAGCAGTTTTGACAGGGGTTTTTACTATGGCTACACCTTC.